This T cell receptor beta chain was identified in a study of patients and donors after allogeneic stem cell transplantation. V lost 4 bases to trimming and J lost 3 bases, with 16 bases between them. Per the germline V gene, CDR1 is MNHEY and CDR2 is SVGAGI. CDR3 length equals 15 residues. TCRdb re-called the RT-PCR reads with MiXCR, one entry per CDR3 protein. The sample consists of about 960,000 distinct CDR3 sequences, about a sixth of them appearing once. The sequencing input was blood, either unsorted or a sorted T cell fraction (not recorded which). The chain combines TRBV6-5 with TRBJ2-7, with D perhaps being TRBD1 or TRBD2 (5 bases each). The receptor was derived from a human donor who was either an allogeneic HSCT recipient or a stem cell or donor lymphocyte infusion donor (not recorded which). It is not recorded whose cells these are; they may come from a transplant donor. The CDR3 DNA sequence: TGTGCCAGCAGTTCGATGGGACGGAAATTCTACGAGCAGTACTTC. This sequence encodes CASSSMGRKFYEQYF.